One and the same sample provided the 18 T cell receptor beta chains below, sequenced in a study of CD8+CD57+ T cells in acquired aplastic anemia. CDR3 and TCR beta VDJ profiling relied on a genomic DNA template. TCRdb reprocessed the reads via MiXCR and lists one record per CDR3 protein. In the table there are around 190,000 distinct CDR3 sequences, approximately 48% of which are singletons. The sequenced patients had an expansion of CD8+CD57+ cells seen by flow cytometry. Sequencing was done on a sample of sorted CD4+, CD8+, or CD8+CD57+ T cells (not recorded which) from PBMCs. The origin of the receptors is a human donor with aplastic anemia.

This clonotype turned up a few times. The chain uses TRBV15 and TRBJ1-5; D may be TRBD1 (5 bases). CDR1 is LNHNV and CDR2 is YYDKDF in the germline V gene (reference sequence). V gave up 6 bases and J gave up 6 bases, with 15 bases separating them. The CDR3 consists of 14 residues. The CDR3: CATSGGTARQPQHF. The CDR3 DNA sequence: TGTGCCACCAGTGGTGGGACTGCCCGTCAGCCCCAGCATTTT. The complete variable domain, with remaining parts taken from reference TRBV15 and TRBJ1-5, reads DAMVIQNPRYQVTQFGKPVTLSCSQTLNHNVMYWYQQKSSQAPKLLFHYYDKDFNNEADTPDNFQSRRPNTSFCFLDIRSPGLGDTAMYLCATSGGTARQPQHFGDGTRLSIL.

This clonotype came up many times. The V call is TRBV5-1, the J call TRBJ2-7; D is undetermined. Germline V gene lookup returns CDR1 SGHRS and CDR2 YFSETQ. Trimming removed 4 bases from V and 3 bases from J, with 14 bases in between. CDR3 length: 14 residues. This CDR3 is CASSPSSSRYEQYF. As DNA, the CDR3 is TGCGCCAGCAGCCCGTCCTCCTCTCGCTACGAGCAGTACTTC.

The chain joins TRBV7-3 to TRBJ2-5; 8 bases line up with TRBD1. The junction had 7 bases not matched to a gene; V was cut back by 2 bases and J by 5 bases. The germline V gene encodes CDR1 SGHTA and CDR2 FQGTGA. The CDR3 has 15 residues. CDR3 amino acids: CASSLGTGSVETQYF. CDR3 DNA: TGTGCCAGCAGCTTAGGGACAGGAAGCGTGGAGACCCAGTACTTC.

The genes are TRBV5-1 and TRBJ2-1, with 7 bases fitting TRBD1. CDR3 size: 14 residues. The V gene's germline CDR1 is SGHRS and CDR2 YFSETQ. Trimming at V came to 4 bases and at J to 2 bases, leaving 3 bases not matched to a gene. CDR3 bases: TGCGCCAGCAGCACCGACAGGGCCTACAATGAGCAGTTCTTC. This gives the protein CASSTDRAYNEQFF.

The gene calls are TRBV19 and TRBJ1-2, with D perhaps matching TRBD1 (5 bases). This CDR3 contains 14 residues. Germline CDR1 reads LNHDA; CDR2 reads SQIVND (reference sequence). The V and J ends lost 1 base and 5 bases respectively, with 11 bases between them. The CDR3 DNA reads TGTGCCAGTAGTATAGTAGGGGACCGATATGGCTACACCTTC. Translation: CASSIVGDRYGYTF.

This clonotype showed up many times. This chain joins TRBV7-2 and TRBJ1-1, with a tentative D call TRBD1 (5 bases). Germline loops: CDR1 SGHTA, CDR2 FQGNSA. The CDR3 consists of 14 residues. Trimming took off 2 bases at V and 0 bases at J, with 7 bases between the two ends. The CDR3 DNA sequence: TGTGCCAGCAGCTTACAACAGGTGAACACTGAAGCTTTCTTT. It encodes CASSLQQVNTEAFF.

The chain employs TRBV6-1 and TRBJ2-6, with D hard to call. This CDR3 region has 15 residues. Trimming cost V 0 bases and J 3 bases, with 6 bases left between them. Germline assignment: CDR1 MNHNS and CDR2 SASEGT. CDR3 bases: TGTGCCAGCAGTGAAGCTGGGGATGGGGCCAACGTCCTGACTTTC. Amino acid sequence: CASSEAGDGANVLTF.

This clonotype was picked up many times. The rearrangement joins TRBV20-1 to TRBJ2-7; D remains unclear. Germline V CDR1 and CDR2: DFQATT, SNEGSKA (reference sequence). CDR3 size: 15 residues. The V gene lost 0 bases and the J gene lost 0 bases, with 12 bases spanning the gap. The CDR3 DNA reads as TGCAGTGCTAGAGATCAAAGTCTGAGCTCCTACGAGCAGTACTTC. Translating it yields CSARDQSLSSYEQYF.

The rearrangement joins TRBV5-1 to TRBJ1-6, with 7 bases fitting TRBD1. V shed 5 bases, J shed 10 bases, and the junction held 9 bases outside the gene matches. CDR1 SGHRS and CDR2 YFSETQ come from the germline V gene. The CDR3 covers 14 residues. The CDR3 loop reads CASSSGQTESPLHF. In DNA, the CDR3 is TGCGCCAGCAGTTCGGGACAGACGGAGTCACCCCTCCACTTT.

A single count supports this clonotype. V and J are TRBV7-9 and TRBJ1-1; D ambiguous. Deletions cut 7 bases from V and 8 bases from J, with 11 bases between. Looked up from germline, CDR1 is SEHNR and CDR2 is FQNEAQ (reference sequence). The CDR3 consists of 11 residues. DNA for the CDR3: TGTGCCAGCACCCCAGGTAGGGAAGCTTTCTTT. Its protein is CASTPGREAFF.

J is TRBJ1-2 and V is TRBV7-3; D not certain. This CDR3 comprises 13 residues. Germline V lookup: CDR1 SGHTA, CDR2 FQGTGA. The V and J ends lost 5 bases and 7 bases respectively, with 14 bases between them. The CDR3 region has the DNA TGTGCCAGCAGCGTAGGCAGCAATTGTGGCTACACCTTC. As protein: CASSVGSNCGYTF.

This clonotype has a count of ten or more. The V call is TRBV19, the J call TRBJ2-1, with D perhaps matching TRBD2 (6 bases). V was shortened by 6 bases and J by 8 bases, with 23 bases between the two germline ends. The CDR3 has 16 amino acids. The germline gives CDR1 LNHDA, CDR2 SQIVND (reference sequence). CDR3 in amino acids: CASSFFAMGGRHEQFF. The CDR3 DNA reads TGTGCCAGTAGCTTCTTCGCAATGGGGGGTAGGCATGAGCAGTTCTTC.

V is TRBV10-3 and J is TRBJ2-3, with 14 positions matching TRBD2. The ends lost 2 bases at V and 1 base at J; junction bases unmatched: 2. Per the germline V gene, CDR1 is ENHRY and CDR2 is SYGVKD. The CDR3 spans 17 residues. CDR3 sequence: CAISEGLAGGRTDTQYF. Written as DNA, the CDR3 is TGTGCCATCAGTGAGGGACTAGCGGGGGGACGCACAGATACGCAGTATTTT.

On this clonotype itself: The CDR3 does not close with the conserved phenylalanine or tryptophan, likely indicating a read error. This sequence joins TRBV3-1 and TRBJ2-3, with D uncertain. V lost 4 bases, J lost 6 bases, and 8 bases lay in between. Germline V CDR1 and CDR2: LGHDT, YNNKEL (reference sequence). CDR3 length: 12 amino acids. CDR3 in DNA: TGTGCCAGCAGCCGCCCCTCGGATACGCAGTATTGT. Protein sequence: CASSRPSDTQYC.

This clonotype was seen at least ten times. V is TRBV5-1 and J is TRBJ2-3, with 8 bases identical to TRBD1. Trimming removed 1 base from V and 1 base from J; junction bases left unmatched: 5. CDR1 SGHRS and CDR2 YFSETQ come from the germline V gene. This CDR3 contains 16 residues. The DNA of the CDR3 is TGCGCCAGCAGCTTGCGTGTGACAGGGGGCACAGATACGCAGTATTTT. Amino acid sequence: CASSLRVTGGTDTQYF. The entire variable domain, with the rest obtained from reference TRBV5-1 and TRBJ2-3, is as follows: KAGVTQTPRYLIKTRGQQVTLSCSPISGHRSVSWYQQTPGQGLQFLFEYFSETQRNKGNFPGRFSGRQFSNSRSEMNVSTLELGDSALYLCASSLRVTGGTDTQYFGPGTRLTVL.

V gene TRBV18 combines with J gene TRBJ2-2, with 7 bases identical to TRBD1. CDR1 is KGHSH, CDR2 LQKENI, per germline. V shed 2 bases, J shed 6 bases, and the junction held 6 bases outside the gene matches. The length of the CDR3 is 15 residues. The CDR3 region has the DNA TGTGCCAGCTCACCAAACGACAGGGCCTCCGGGGAGCTGTTTTTT. Residues: CASSPNDRASGELFF.

This clonotype has ten or more counts. The chain combines TRBV6-5 with TRBJ1-5, with D unresolved. Trimming pared 0 bases from V and 3 bases from J, leaving 9 bases between. Germline lookup yields CDR1 MNHEY and CDR2 SVGAGI. This CDR3 contains 15 residues. CDR3 in amino acids: CASSYSTPFNQPQHF. The CDR3 DNA follows: TGTGCCAGCAGTTACTCGACTCCCTTCAATCAGCCCCAGCATTTT.

Comment on this clonotype: A much larger clone differs by one base, so this may be a read error. V usage is TRBV4-1 and J usage is TRBJ2-4; D is perhaps TRBD1 (5 bases). Germline CDR1 and CDR2: MGHRA and YSYEKL. The CDR3 length is 14 residues. The CDR3, as DNA: TGCGCCAGCAGCCTGTCAGGGCTCAAAAGCATTCAGTACTTC. Residues: CASSLSGLKSIQYF.